The rows below give T cell receptor beta chains drawn from one sample of a study of cytomegalovirus exposure and HLA in healthy donors. The method was immunoSEQ multiplex PCR; TCRdb's version includes in-frame clones alone and lacks a portion of them. The data show around 150,000 clones, roughly 80% seen once. Sequencing input: PBMCs. The receptors were sampled from a human donor in good health. The CDR3 runs from the conserved cysteine through the conserved F or W. A D gene is named only where the DNA matches it firmly. Not all rows give a size; the values are once, few, many and, for expanded clones, a class.

.,TRBJ1-1,.,TRBV6-5,CASSYSRRINTEAFF,TGTGCCAGCAGTTACTCGCGGAGAATTAACACTGAAGCTTTCTTT
TRBD1,TRBJ1-2,.,TRBV23-1,CASSQFDREANYGYTF,TGCGCCAGCAGTCAATTTGACAGGGAAGCTAACTATGGCTACACCTTC
.,TRBJ2-7,.,TRBV7-9,CASSPPWEAEIKEQYF,TGTGCCAGCAGCCCCCCCTGGGAAGCGGAAATCAAAGAGCAGTACTTC
.,TRBJ1-4,.,TRBV11-2,CASSLNRQSEKLFF,TGTGCCAGCAGCTTAAACAGGCAGAGTGAAAAACTGTTTTTT
TRBD1,TRBJ1-3,.,TRBV14,CASRRGQGLPHSGNTIYF,TGTGCCAGCAGAAGGGGACAGGGCCTTCCGCACTCTGGAAACACCATATATTTT
.,TRBJ2-7,.,TRBV2,CASSKSPGATYEQYF,TGTGCCAGCAGTAAATCCCCAGGGGCAACCTACGAGCAGTACTTC
.,TRBJ2-3,.,TRBV9,CASSVAGLAYTQYF,TGTGCCAGCAGCGTAGCTGGTCTAGCGTATACGCAGTATTTT
TRBD2,TRBJ2-2,.,TRBV4-3,CASSQEIGLAGGLPSGGGELFF,TGCGCCAGCAGCCAAGAAATAGGACTAGCGGGGGGTCTACCCTCGGGGGGCGGGGAGCTGTTTTTT
.,TRBJ1-1,.,TRBV15,CATSRSSDRNTEAFF,TGTGCCACCAGCAGATCCAGTGACAGGAACACTGAAGCTTTCTTT
.,TRBJ2-5,.,TRBV9,CASSVGGGPWETQYF,TGTGCCAGCAGCGTGGGTGGGGGCCCCTGGGAGACCCAGTACTTC
TRBD1,TRBJ2-7,.,TRBV10-2,CASSVYRGNEQYF,TGCGCCAGCAGTGTTTACAGGGGTAACGAGCAGTACTTC
TRBD2,TRBJ2-7,.,TRBV15,CATSMGLSPYEQYF,TGTGCCACCAGCATGGGACTATCGCCCTACGAGCAGTACTTC
TRBD1,TRBJ1-1,.,TRBV10-3,CAISEYGTGGGTEAFF,TGTGCCATCAGTGAGTACGGGACAGGAGGAGGCACTGAAGCTTTCTTT
TRBD1,TRBJ1-2,.,TRBV2,CASSEAGTGYGYTF,TGTGCCAGCAGTGAAGCTGGGACAGGCTATGGCTACACCTTC
.,TRBJ1-2,.,TRBV6-6,CASVNVQGNYGYTF,TGTGCCAGCGTTAACGTCCAGGGGAACTATGGCTACACCTTC
.,TRBJ2-5,.,TRBV4-3,CASSQEWLKETQYF,TGCGCCAGCAGCCAAGAATGGCTTAAAGAGACCCAGTACTTC
.,TRBJ2-3,once,TRBV13,CASSLSLSTDTQYF,TGTGCCAGCAGCTTATCCCTGAGCACAGATACGCAGTATTTT
.,TRBJ2-7,.,TRBV4-1,CASSQVSEYEQYF,TGCGCCAGCAGCCAAGTGAGCGAATACGAGCAGTACTTC
TRBD2,TRBJ2-1,.,TRBV9,CASSVGGGGVRNEQFF,TGTGCCAGCAGCGTAGGTGGCGGGGGGGTTAGGAATGAGCAGTTCTTC
.,TRBJ1-1,.,TRBV7-8,CASSLATSMNTEAFF,TGTGCCAGCAGCTTAGCCACTTCTATGAACACTGAAGCTTTCTTT
TRBD1,TRBJ1-4,.,TRBV15,CATSRDGDRASEKLFF,TGTGCCACCAGCAGAGATGGGGACAGGGCCTCTGAAAAACTGTTTTTT
.,TRBJ2-7,.,TRBV14,CASSQDMGLRYEQYF,TGTGCCAGCAGCCAAGATATGGGACTGCGCTACGAGCAGTACTTC
TRBD1,TRBJ2-3,.,TRBV6-1,CATQTGDSTDTQYF,TGTGCCACCCAAACAGGGGATAGCACAGATACGCAGTATTTT
.,TRBJ2-6,.,TRBV6-6,CASSEGLTGANVLTF,TGTGCCAGCAGCGAAGGACTGACTGGGGCCAACGTCCTGACTTTC
TRBD2,TRBJ2-3,.,TRBV7-8,CASSSRLAGSTDTQYF,TGTGCCAGCAGCTCTCGACTAGCGGGGAGCACAGATACGCAGTATTTT
.,TRBJ2-7,.,TRBV7-8,CASSLSAAYEQYF,TGTGCCAGCAGCTTATCTGCGGCTTACGAGCAGTACTTC
TRBD1,TRBJ2-7,.,TRBV6-1,CATKSPGGINEQYF,TGTGCCACCAAGTCTCCAGGGGGTATTAACGAGCAGTACTTC
.,TRBJ1-1,.,TRBV19,CASSIPNRAVNTEAFF,TGTGCCAGTAGTATACCCAACAGGGCGGTGAACACTGAAGCTTTCTTT